This T cell receptor beta chain was recorded in a study of shared clonotypes between healthy human individuals. General study points: Compared with memory subsets, naive subsets generally had larger estimated richness. A handful of donors held approximately 4.6% of naive CD4 clonotypes in common.

Assay used: immunoSEQ multiplex PCR; TCRdb lists only in-frame clones, some missing. Of over 2 million clones in the sample, less than 95% were seen once. The naive CD8 subset, CD45RO-negative cells positively selected for CCR7, excluded terminally differentiated effector memory CD45RA+ cells. As to this clone: Its target is unknown.

V lost 2 bases and J lost 3; bases outside the gene matches: 9. This CDR3 region has 16 residues. Germline assignment: CDR1 MNHNS and CDR2 SASEGT. This chain links TRBV6-1 with TRBJ1-2, with TRBD1 identical over 7 bases. The TCR comes from a man aged 18 to 29 in good health. The sequenced material came from naive CD8+ T cells sorted from blood. The CDR3 sequence is CASSERGQSSYYGYTF. The DNA for the CDR3 is TGTGCCAGCAGTGAAAGGGGACAGTCCTCATACTATGGCTACACCTTC.